The source of this T cell receptor beta chain is a study of response to subunit inactivated influenza vaccine. Findings of the study overall: Only a handful of new T cells, the authors suggested, are recruited with each seasonal influenza vaccination.

V lost 4 bases to trimming and J lost 6 bases; unmatched junction nucleotides: 9. Germline V CDR1 and CDR2: KGHDR, SFDVKD. This CDR3 contains 16 residues. TCRdb redid the calling of the RT-PCR reads with MiXCR, one entry per CDR3 protein. The table shows 300,000 to 350,000 distinct CDR3 sequences, with around a fifth occurring only once. This clonotype was counted only a few times. What it binds is not known. The rearrangement uses TRBV24-1 and TRBJ2-1; 9 positions agree with TRBD1. Sample: PBMCs from blood, taken roughly 20 months after vaccination. This clonotype originated in a man between 50 and 70 years old who received an inactivated influenza vaccine. The CDR3 bases are TGTGCCACCAGTGACGAAGGGACAGGGAGTGGCAATGAGCAGTTCTTC. It codes for CATSDEGTGSGNEQFF.